This is a list of T cell receptor beta chains from one sample in a study of CXCR3-negative and CXCR3-positive naive CD8 T cells. Reprocessing the 5' RACE reads, TCRdb reports a single entry for every CDR3 protein and omits DNA. The table lists about 150,000 distinct CDR3 sequences. Sequencing was done on a sample of naive CXCR3+ CD8+ T cells from blood. These receptors came from a human donor in good health. Some clones in this sample may be carry-over from other donors' samples. The CDR3 runs from the conserved cysteine through the conserved F or W. The order of the fields is J gene, V gene, CDR3 protein.

TRBJ2-2 TRBV28 CASSELAGMRGGELFF
TRBJ1-2 TRBV7-8 CASSDSRGRGYGYTF
TRBJ1-5 TRBV3-1 CASSQDPFRAGSNQPQHF
TRBJ2-7 TRBV5-6 CASSSTGHSQYF
TRBJ2-7 TRBV4-1 CASSQEGSGQGKYEQYF
TRBJ2-7 TRBV9 CASSVAAGGASYEQYF
TRBJ2-1 TRBV27 CASSLSVRSLAASSYNEQFF
TRBJ1-2 TRBV11-2 CASSSSLDSHYGYTF
TRBJ1-2 TRBV4-3 CASSRRSGDRGPAAYGYTF
TRBJ2-5 TRBV29-1 CSVRTGGATQYF